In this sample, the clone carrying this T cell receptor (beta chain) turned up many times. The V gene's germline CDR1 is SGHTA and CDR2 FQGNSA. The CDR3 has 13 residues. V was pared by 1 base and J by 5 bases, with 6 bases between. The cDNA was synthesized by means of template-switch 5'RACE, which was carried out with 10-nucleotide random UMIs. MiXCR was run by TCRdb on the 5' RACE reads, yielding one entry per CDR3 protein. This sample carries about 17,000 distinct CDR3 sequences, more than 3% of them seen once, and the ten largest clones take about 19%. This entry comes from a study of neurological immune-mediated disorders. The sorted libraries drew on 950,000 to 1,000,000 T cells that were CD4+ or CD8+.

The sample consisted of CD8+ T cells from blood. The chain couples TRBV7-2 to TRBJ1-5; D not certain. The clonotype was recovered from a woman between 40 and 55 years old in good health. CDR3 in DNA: TGTGCCAGCAGCTTAGGCAGATATCAGCCCCAGCATTTT. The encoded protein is CASSLGRYQPQHF.